The sequence of this T cell receptor beta chain was determined in a study of T cells in Graves' hyperthyroidism and ophthalmopathy. The study's findings and limits: Ophthalmopathy prediction by the model preceded onset by a median approximately six months. Most clonotypes that expanded in the thyroid above 0.001 also showed up in blood.

This clonotype was counted only a few times. Its antigen remains unknown. Across 18 months, stable Graves' hyperthyroidism was marked by no progression to ophthalmopathy. Fresh peripheral blood, approximately 10 ml, yielded the PBMCs. There are 15 residues in the CDR3. Trimming removed 10 bases from V and 1 base from J, with 19 bases in between. The V gene's germline CDR1 is ENHRY and CDR2 SYGVKD. TCR beta CDR3 regions were amplified from RNA. HTBI primers drove first-round RT-PCR of the TCR CDR3. TCRdb re-called the multiplex PCR reads through MiXCR, storing one row per CDR3 protein. The table shows about 560,000 distinct CDR3 sequences, with 15% to 19% occurring only once.

The source of this sequence is a young woman with Graves' hyperthyroidism. V gene TRBV10-3 combines with J gene TRBJ1-1, with D unclear. The sample taken for sequencing was blood. The CDR3 coding sequence is TGTGCCACCAACGTCCAGATGGTCCCGAACACTGAAGCTTTCTTT. This sequence encodes CATNVQMVPNTEAFF.